This T cell receptor (beta chain) was recovered during a study of T-cell reconstitution after alpha-beta-depleted transplantation in children. Researchers prepared the TCRbeta library using unique molecular identifiers, the study reports. TCRdb reprocessed the PCR reads via MiXCR and lists one record per CDR3 protein. The table shows about 90,000 distinct CDR3 sequences, with 15% to 18% occurring only once. The V segment lost 3 bases and the J segment 3 bases; nucleotides outside the gene matches: 11. CDR1 and CDR2 (germline): SGDLS, YYNGEE. This CDR3 comprises 17 residues. This clonotype occurred a few times. Its specificity is unknown. Study results and caveats: Surviving recipient T cells and thymic progenitors produced the high day-60 TCRbeta diversity seen in some patients.

The receptor comes from a male patient aged 2-15 years who had a stem cell transplant for acute lymphoblastic leukemia, so the T cells may come from the graft donor. Sequences were derived from PBMCs, mostly from graft donor cells, sampled 180 days after TCRalphabeta/CD19-depleted stem cell transplant. The V gene is TRBV9, the J gene TRBJ2-5, with 10 bases aligning to TRBD1. The CDR3 loop is CASSGYSRDRGKETQYF. The CDR3 coding sequence is TGTGCCAGCAGCGGCTACTCACGGGACAGGGGAAAAGAGACCCAGTACTTC.